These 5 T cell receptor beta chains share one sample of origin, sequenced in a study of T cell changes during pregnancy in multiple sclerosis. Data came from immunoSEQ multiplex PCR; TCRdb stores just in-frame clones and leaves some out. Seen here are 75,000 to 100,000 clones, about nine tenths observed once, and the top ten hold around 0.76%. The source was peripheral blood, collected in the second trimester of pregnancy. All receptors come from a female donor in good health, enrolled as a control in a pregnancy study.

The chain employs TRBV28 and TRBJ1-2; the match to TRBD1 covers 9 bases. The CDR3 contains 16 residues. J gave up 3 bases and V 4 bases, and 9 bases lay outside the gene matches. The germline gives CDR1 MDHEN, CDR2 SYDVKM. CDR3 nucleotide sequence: TGTGCCAGCAGTTCGAAGTACAGGGGGCGCGACTATGGCTACACCTTC. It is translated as CASSSKYRGRDYGYTF.

Here the CDR3 DNA reads TGTGCCAGCAGCTTACCGACAGGGGGAACCGGGGAGCTGTTTTTT. Its protein is CASSLPTGGTGELFF. The V call is TRBV7-7, the J call TRBJ2-2, with 9 bases lining up with TRBD1. The CDR3 length is 15 residues. The J segment lost 5 bases and the V segment lost 2 bases, leaving 3 bases of the junction unmatched. Germline V gene data show CDR1 as SSHAT and CDR2 as FNYEAQ (reference sequence).

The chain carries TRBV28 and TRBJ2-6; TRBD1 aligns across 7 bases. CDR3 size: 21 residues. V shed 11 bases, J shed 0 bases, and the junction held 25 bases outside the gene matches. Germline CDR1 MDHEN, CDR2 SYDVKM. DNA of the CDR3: TGTGCCTATACCCTACATCTTAGAACCGGGACAGACAGCTCTGGGGCCAACGTCCTGACTTTC. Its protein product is CAYTLHLRTGTDSSGANVLTF.

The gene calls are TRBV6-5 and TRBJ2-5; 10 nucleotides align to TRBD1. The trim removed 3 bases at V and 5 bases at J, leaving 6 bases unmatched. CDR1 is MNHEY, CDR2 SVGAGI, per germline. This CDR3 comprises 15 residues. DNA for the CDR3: TGTGCCAGCAGTTATGGGGACAGGGGTGAGGAGACCCAGTACTTC. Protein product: CASSYGDRGEETQYF.

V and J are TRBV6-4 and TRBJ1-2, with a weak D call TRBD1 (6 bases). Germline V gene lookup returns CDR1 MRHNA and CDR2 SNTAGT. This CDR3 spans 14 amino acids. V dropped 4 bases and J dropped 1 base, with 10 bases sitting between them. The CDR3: CASSVEQGNYGYTF. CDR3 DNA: TGTGCCAGCAGTGTAGAACAGGGTAACTATGGCTACACCTTC.